This T cell receptor (beta chain) came from a study of cytomegalovirus exposure and HLA in healthy donors. The study's findings and limits: Within a later analysis, the majority of CMV-associated TCR beta chains appeared HLA-restricted. Solely CMV serostatus was available to characterize immune exposure. For most TCR beta V segments, an earlier analysis put the productive rate at about 87% or about 30% of the time.

Points on this clone: Its antigen is unidentified.

60 Vbeta and 13 Jbeta primers were used in PCR. As processed by the authors: In a later analysis, around 11 million of some 80 million unique beta chains occurred in at least two donors. The protocol was immunoSEQ multiplex PCR, while the TCRdb copy is restricted to in-frame clones and leaves out a portion. V, J and clone size derive from that table, while D and trimming were established from the DNA sequence. The data contain 150,000 to 200,000 clones, roughly 71% of them singletons. Germline V gives CDR1 LNHDA, CDR2 SQIVND (reference sequence). The CDR3 contains 17 residues. Trimming removed 8 bases from V and 5 bases from J; junction bases left unmatched: 12.

Sequenced input: PBMCs. The clonotype originates from a woman in her 50s in good health and CMV-seropositive. This chain connects TRBV19 to TRBJ1-4; 12 nucleotides match TRBD1. CDR3 bases: TGTGCCAGTGGAGGGGGACAGGGGGCCCGCCGCAATGAAAAACTGTTTTTT. Translating gives CASGGGQGARRNEKLFF.